This record covers a single T cell receptor (beta chain). The table came from immunoSEQ multiplex PCR; TCRdb's copy has only in-frame clones and leaves some out. The sample includes hundreds of thousands of clones, 90% of them seen just once. The germline V gene has CDR1 SGDLS and CDR2 YYNGEE. V shed 5 bases, J shed 0 bases, and the junction held 2 bases outside the gene matches. The CDR3 consists of 14 residues. This specimen belongs to a study of cytomegalovirus exposure and HLA in healthy donors. This sequence originates from a young woman in good health and CMV-seronegative. This chain links TRBV9 with TRBJ2-3; 8 nucleotides match TRBD2. Source material: PBMCs. The CDR3 DNA reads as TGTGCCAGCAGTACGGGAGGGAGCACAGATACGCAGTATTTT. Protein sequence: CASSTGGSTDTQYF.